Listed here is a single T cell receptor beta chain. No antigen is known for it. The data were obtained in a study of CD8 T cells in Susac syndrome. Study outcomes and limitations: In TEMRA cells and active patients, CD8+ clonal expansion in Susac reached its peak.

Trimming cost V 0 bases and J 0 bases, with 11 bases left between them. The CDR3 covers 16 residues. CD8+ and CD4+ T cells from blood underwent TCR beta sequencing, which was carried out in a high-throughput format. The CD8+ and CD4+ T cells were isolated magnetically using a negative isolation approach, whereas the TEMRA cells were enriched by FACS. Reverse transcription used roughly 0.45 to 1 ug RNA and random hexamers. Across 54 Vbeta and 13 Jbeta, immunoSEQ multiplex PCR amplified TCR beta CDR3. TCRdb passed the immunoSEQ multiplex PCR reads through MiXCR, listing each CDR3 protein once. Here the sample spans 65,000 to 100,000 distinct CDR3 sequences, roughly 96% being singletons.

What was sequenced was CD8+ T cells from PBMCs. This TCR was sampled from a human donor with Susac syndrome. The chain links TRBV12-3 or TRBV12-4 to TRBJ1-1; the D is unclear. CDR3 nucleotide sequence: TGTGCCAGCAGTTTAGCGCTAACAACCGTGAACACTGAAGCTTTCTTT. This encodes CASSLALTTVNTEAFF.